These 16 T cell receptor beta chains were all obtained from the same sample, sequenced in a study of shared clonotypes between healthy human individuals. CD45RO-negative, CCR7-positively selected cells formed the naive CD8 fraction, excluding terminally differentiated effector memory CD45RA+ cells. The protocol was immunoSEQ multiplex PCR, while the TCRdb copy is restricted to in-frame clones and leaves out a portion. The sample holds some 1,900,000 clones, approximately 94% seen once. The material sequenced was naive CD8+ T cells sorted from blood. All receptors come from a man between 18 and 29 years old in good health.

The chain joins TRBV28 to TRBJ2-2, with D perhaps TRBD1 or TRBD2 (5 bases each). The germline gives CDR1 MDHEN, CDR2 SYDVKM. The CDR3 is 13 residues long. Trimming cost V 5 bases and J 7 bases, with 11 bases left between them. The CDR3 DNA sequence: TGTGCCAGCAGTCTCCGGGACGGCGGGGAGCTGTTTTTT. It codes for CASSLRDGGELFF.

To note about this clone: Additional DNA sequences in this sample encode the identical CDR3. CDR3 nucleotide sequence: TGTGCCAGCAGTTTGAGAGGGGGCACTGAAGCTTTCTTT. This translates into CASSLRGGTEAFF. This sequence joins TRBV27 and TRBJ1-1, with a tentative D call TRBD1 (6 bases). CDR1 is MNHEY, CDR2 SMNVEV, per germline (reference sequence). V was cut by 3 bases and J by 4 bases, with 9 bases left in between. The CDR3 spans 13 residues.

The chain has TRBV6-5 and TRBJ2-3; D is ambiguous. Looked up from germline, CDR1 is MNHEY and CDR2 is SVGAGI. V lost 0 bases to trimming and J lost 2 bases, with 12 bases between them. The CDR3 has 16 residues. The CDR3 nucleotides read TGTGCCAGCAGTTACTCGACCTCAGCTTCCACAGATACGCAGTATTTT. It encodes CASSYSTSASTDTQYF.

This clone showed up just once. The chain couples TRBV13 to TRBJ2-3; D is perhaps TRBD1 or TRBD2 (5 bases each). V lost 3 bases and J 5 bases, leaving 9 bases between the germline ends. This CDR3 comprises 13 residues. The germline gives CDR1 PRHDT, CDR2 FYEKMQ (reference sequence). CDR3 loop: CASSFDGGDTQYF. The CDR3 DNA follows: TGTGCCAGCAGCTTTGATGGGGGAGATACGCAGTATTTT.

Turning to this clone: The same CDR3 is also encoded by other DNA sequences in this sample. For the CDR3, the DNA is TGTGCCAGCAGCCCAAGGACTAGCGGTATATACAATGAGCAGTTCTTC. It translates to CASSPRTSGIYNEQFF. The gene calls are TRBV7-9 and TRBJ2-1, with 10 bases that match TRBD2. The CDR3 length is 16 residues. From germline, CDR1 is SEHNR and CDR2 FQNEAQ (reference sequence). The V gene end was trimmed by 5 bases and the J gene end by 4 bases; junction bases not matched to a gene: 8.

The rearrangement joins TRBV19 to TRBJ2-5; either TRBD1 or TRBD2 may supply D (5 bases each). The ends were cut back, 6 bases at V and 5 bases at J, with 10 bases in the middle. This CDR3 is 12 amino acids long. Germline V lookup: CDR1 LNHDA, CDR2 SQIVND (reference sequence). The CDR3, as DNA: TGTGCCAGTAGCGAGGGGCCCGAGACCCAGTACTTC. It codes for CASSEGPETQYF.

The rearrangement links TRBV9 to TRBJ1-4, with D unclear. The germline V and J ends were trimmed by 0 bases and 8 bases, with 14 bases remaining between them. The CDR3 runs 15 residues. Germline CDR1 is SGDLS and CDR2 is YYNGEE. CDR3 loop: CASSVVGGLGEKLFF. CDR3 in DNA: TGTGCCAGCAGCGTAGTTGGAGGGCTGGGAGAAAAACTGTTTTTT.

CDR3: CASSLSDRGATDTQYF. The CDR3 DNA reads as TGTGCCAGCAGTTTATCGGACAGGGGAGCAACAGATACGCAGTATTTT. This sequence joins TRBV27 and TRBJ2-3, with 9 bases matching TRBD1. Germline V CDR1 and CDR2: MNHEY, SMNVEV (reference sequence). V lost 0 bases to trimming and J lost 3 bases; unmatched junction nucleotides: 4. The CDR3 is 16 amino acids.

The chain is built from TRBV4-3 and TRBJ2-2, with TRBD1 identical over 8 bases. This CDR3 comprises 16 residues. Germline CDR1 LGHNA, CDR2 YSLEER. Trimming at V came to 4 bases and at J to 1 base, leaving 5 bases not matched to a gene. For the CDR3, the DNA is TGCGCCAGCAGCCCAACCGGGACAGGGAACACCGGGGAGCTGTTTTTT. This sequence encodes CASSPTGTGNTGELFF.

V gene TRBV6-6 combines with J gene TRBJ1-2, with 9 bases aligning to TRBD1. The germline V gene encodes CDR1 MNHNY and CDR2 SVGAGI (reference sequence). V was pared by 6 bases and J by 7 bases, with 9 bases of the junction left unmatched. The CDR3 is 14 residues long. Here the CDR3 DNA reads TGTGCCAGCAGATTACAGGGGGCGCTTCTTGGCTACACCTTC. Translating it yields CASRLQGALLGYTF.

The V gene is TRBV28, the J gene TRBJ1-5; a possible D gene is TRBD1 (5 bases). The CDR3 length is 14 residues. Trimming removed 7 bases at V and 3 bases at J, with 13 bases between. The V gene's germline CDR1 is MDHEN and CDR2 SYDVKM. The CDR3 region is CASTLGDTNQPQHF. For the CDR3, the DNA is TGTGCCAGCACCCTGGGGGATACCAATCAGCCCCAGCATTTT.

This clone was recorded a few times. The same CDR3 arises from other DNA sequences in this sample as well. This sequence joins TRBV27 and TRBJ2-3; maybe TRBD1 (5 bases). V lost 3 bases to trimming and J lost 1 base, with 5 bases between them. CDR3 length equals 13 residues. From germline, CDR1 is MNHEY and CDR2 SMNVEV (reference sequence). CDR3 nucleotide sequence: TGTGCCAGCAGTTTCAGGGGCACAGATACGCAGTATTTT. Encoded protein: CASSFRGTDTQYF.

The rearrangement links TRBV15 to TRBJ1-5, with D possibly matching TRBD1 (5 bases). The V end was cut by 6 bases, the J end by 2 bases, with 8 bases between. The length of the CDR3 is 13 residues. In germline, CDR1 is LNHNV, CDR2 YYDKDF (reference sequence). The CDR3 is CATSSGRNQPQHF. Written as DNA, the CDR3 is TGTGCCACCAGTTCGGGACGCAATCAGCCCCAGCATTTT.

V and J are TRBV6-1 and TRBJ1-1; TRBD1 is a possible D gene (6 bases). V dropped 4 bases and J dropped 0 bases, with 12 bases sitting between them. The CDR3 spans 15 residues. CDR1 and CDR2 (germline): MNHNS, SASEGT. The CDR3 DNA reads TGTGCCAGCAGTGTTCGGACAGCAGTGAACACTGAAGCTTTCTTT. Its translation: CASSVRTAVNTEAFF.

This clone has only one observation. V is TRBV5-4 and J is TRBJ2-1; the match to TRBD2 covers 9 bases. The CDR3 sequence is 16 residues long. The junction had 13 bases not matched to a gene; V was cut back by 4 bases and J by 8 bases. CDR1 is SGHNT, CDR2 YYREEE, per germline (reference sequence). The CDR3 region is CASSPPGSGRIYEQFF. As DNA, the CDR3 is TGTGCCAGCAGCCCACCGGGAAGCGGGAGGATATATGAGCAGTTCTTC.

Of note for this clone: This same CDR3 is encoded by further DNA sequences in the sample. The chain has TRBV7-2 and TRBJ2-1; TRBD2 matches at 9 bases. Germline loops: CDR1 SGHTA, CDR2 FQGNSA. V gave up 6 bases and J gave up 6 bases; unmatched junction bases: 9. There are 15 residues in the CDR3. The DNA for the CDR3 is TGTGCCAGCAGTCCACTAGCGGGCGGGCCCAATGAGCAGTTCTTC. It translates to CASSPLAGGPNEQFF.